Below, one T cell receptor (beta chain) is given with its context. The trim removed 5 bases at V and 2 bases at J, leaving 5 bases unmatched. Per germline, CDR1 SQVTM and CDR2 ANQGSEA. The CDR3 spans 14 residues. The data were taken from a study of blood T cell repertoires in COVID-19. Repertoires were generated with immunoSEQ multiplex PCR, while TCRdb's copy carries only in-frame clones and drops some. The sample lists about 230,000 clones; over 80% were seen once. The receptor was isolated from a man younger than 40 with COVID-19, enrolled during active disease. Sequencing input: peripheral blood. The chain carries TRBV29-1 and TRBJ2-1; 8 bases map to TRBD2. CDR3 sequence (DNA): TGCAGCGTTTCTGGGACTAGTACCTACAATGAGCAGTTCTTC. Protein sequence: CSVSGTSTYNEQFF.